The entry that follows covers one T cell receptor beta chain sequence. Its antigen is unknown. Germline loops: CDR1 DFQATT, CDR2 SNEGSKA (reference sequence). The germline V and J ends were trimmed by 1 base and 0 bases, with 10 bases remaining between them. This CDR3 contains 15 residues. Not a single patient had been given any form of treatment at any point before undergoing thyroid surgery. The data belong to a study of metastatic and nonmetastatic thyroid tumors. About the research overall: Comparison of repertoires was carried out across blood and tumor or nodule tissue from malignant and benign thyroid patients.

In the authors' methods: A classifier of distant metastasis in papillary thyroid cancer was built from CDR3 differences (across clinicopathological groups). Through MiXCR, TCRdb re-clonotyped the PCR reads. These V and J calls rely on TCRdb rather than the paper's analysis. The sample shows around 23,000 clones, 25% to 30% of them seen only once. Study results and limitations: Across blood and tumor, TCR beta diversity in malignant thyroid tumors was reportedly significantly higher than in benign nodules.

Material for sequencing was tumor tissue. The sequence derives from a male donor with papillary thyroid cancer or a benign thyroid nodule (not recorded which). Some clones in this sample may be carry-over from other donors' samples. The chain recombines TRBV20-1 with TRBJ1-5; D is uncertain. CDR3 nucleotides: TGCAGTGCTAGAGGATCTCGACATAGCAATCAGCCCCAGCATTTT. Its translation: CSARGSRHSNQPQHF.